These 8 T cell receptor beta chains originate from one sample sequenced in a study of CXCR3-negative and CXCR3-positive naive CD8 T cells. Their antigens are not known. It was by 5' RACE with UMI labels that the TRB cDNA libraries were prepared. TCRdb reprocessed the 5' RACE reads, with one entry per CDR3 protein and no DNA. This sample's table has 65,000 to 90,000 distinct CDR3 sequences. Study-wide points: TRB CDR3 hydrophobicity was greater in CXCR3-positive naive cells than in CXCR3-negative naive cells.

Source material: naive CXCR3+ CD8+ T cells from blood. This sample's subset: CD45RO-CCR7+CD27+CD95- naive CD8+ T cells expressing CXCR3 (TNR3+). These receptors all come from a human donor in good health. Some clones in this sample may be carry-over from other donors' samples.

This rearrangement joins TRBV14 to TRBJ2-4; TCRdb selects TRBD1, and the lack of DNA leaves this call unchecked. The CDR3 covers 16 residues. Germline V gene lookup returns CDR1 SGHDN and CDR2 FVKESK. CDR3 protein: CASSQEPTGTKNIQYF.

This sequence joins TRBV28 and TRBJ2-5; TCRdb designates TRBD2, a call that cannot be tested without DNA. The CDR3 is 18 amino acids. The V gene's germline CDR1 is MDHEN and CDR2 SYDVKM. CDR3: CASSFERSSGPQEETQYF.

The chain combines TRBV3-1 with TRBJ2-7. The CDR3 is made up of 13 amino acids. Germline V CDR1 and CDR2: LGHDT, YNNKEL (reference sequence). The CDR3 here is CASATEGTYEQYF.

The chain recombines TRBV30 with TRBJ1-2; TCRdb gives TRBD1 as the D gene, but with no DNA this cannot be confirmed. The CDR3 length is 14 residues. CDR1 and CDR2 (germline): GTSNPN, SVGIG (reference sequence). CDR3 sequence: CAWSVRDSFDGYTF.

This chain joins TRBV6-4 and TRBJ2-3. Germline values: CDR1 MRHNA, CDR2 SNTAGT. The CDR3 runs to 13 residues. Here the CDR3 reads CASSSSSTDTQYF.

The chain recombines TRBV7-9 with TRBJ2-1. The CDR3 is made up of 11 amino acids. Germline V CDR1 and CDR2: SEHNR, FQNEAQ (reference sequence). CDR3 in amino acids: CASRQANEQFF. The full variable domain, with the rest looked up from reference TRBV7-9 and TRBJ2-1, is DTGVSQNPRHKITKRGQNVTFRCDPISEHNRLYWYRQTLGQGPEFLTYFQNEAQLEKSRLLSDRFSAERPKGSFSTLEIQRTEQGDSAMYLCASRQANEQFFGPGTRLTVL.

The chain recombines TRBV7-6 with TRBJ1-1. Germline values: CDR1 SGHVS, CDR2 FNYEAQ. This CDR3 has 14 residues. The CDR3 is CASSLRAVNTEAFF.

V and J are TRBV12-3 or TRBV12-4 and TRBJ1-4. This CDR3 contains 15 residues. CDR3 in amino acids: CASSSRGEGSEKLFF.